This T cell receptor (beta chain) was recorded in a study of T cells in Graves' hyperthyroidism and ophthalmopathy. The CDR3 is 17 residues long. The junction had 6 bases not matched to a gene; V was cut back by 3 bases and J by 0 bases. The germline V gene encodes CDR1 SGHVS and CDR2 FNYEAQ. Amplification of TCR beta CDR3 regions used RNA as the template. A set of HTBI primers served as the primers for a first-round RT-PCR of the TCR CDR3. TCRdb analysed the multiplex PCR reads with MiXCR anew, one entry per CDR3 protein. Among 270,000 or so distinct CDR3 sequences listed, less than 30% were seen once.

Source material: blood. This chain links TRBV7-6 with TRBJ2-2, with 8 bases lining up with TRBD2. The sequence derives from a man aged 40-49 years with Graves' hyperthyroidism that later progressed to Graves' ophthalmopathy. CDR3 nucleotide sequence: TGTGCCAGCAGCTTTCAAAGAGCGGGGGCGAACACCGGGGAGCTGTTTTTT. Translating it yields CASSFQRAGANTGELFF.